Below are 18 T cell receptor beta chains sequenced from a single sample in a study of cytomegalovirus exposure and HLA in healthy donors. In the PCR, 60 Vbeta and 13 Jbeta primers were used. Only in-frame clones appear in the TCRdb table, and some are missing; sequencing was by immunoSEQ multiplex PCR. Of approximately 200,000 clones in the sample, approximately 87% are singletons; the top ten hold roughly 1.3%. Material for sequencing was PBMCs. These receptors were collected from a human donor in good health.

The V gene is TRBV7-9, the J gene TRBJ2-7; possible D gene TRBD2, 5 bases. Germline CDR1 is SEHNR and CDR2 is FQNEAQ (reference sequence). The V end was cut by 5 bases, the J end by 0 bases, with 17 bases between. The CDR3 has 16 residues. CDR3 residues: CASSPEVWTSSYEQYF. CDR3 nucleotides: TGTGCCAGCAGCCCAGAGGTGTGGACTTCCTCCTACGAGCAGTACTTC.

The CDR3 DNA follows: TGTGCCAGCTCACTTAGCGAGCTCTACGAGCAGTACTTC. It specifies CASSLSELYEQYF. The J gene is TRBJ2-7, the V gene TRBV18; TRBD2 might be the D (5 bases). V was cut by 4 bases and J by 3 bases, with 10 bases left in between. In germline, CDR1 is KGHSH, CDR2 LQKENI. The CDR3 is made up of 13 amino acids.

The rearrangement links TRBV5-1 to TRBJ2-6; D is possibly TRBD1 (5 bases). Germline V lookup: CDR1 SGHRS, CDR2 YFSETQ. This CDR3 has 16 residues. The V gene lost 4 bases and the J gene lost 0 bases, with 11 bases spanning the gap. The CDR3 nucleotides are TGCGCCAGCAGCCTCAGACAGAGCTCTGGGGCCAACGTCCTGACTTTC. Translation: CASSLRQSSGANVLTF.

The chain joins TRBV30 to TRBJ2-1, with D perhaps matching TRBD2 (5 bases). V was trimmed by 5 bases and J by 7 bases, leaving 9 bases between them. The germline gives CDR1 GTSNPN, CDR2 SVGIG (reference sequence). This CDR3 comprises 11 residues. The CDR3 nucleotides are TGTGCCTGGGGACTTGCTAATGAGCAGTTCTTC. Its translation is CAWGLANEQFF.

This clone was detected only once. The DNA of the CDR3 is TGTGCCAGCAGGCAAGGACTAGCGGGAAACTACGAGCAGTACTTC. This gives the protein CASRQGLAGNYEQYF. The chain couples TRBV6-1 to TRBJ2-7, with TRBD2 identical over 12 bases. V dropped 6 bases and J dropped 3; count of bases not matched to a gene: 6. The germline gives CDR1 MNHNS, CDR2 SASEGT. This CDR3 comprises 15 residues.

This clone was counted only a few times. This sequence joins TRBV19 and TRBJ2-2; TRBD2 matches 14 bases. J lost 5 bases, V lost 5 bases, and 7 bases had no gene match. The CDR3 runs to 17 residues. CDR1 LNHDA and CDR2 SQIVND come from the germline V gene (reference sequence). CDR3 sequence (DNA): TGTGCCAGTAGTCCGGGACTAGCGGGAGTTGGAACCGGGGAGCTGTTTTTT. The encoded protein is CASSPGLAGVGTGELFF.

The rearrangement links TRBV5-1 to TRBJ2-7; 10 bases are a match to TRBD2. Trimming removed 4 bases from V and 6 bases from J; junction bases left unmatched: 10. CDR3 size: 15 residues. Germline assignment: CDR1 SGHRS and CDR2 YFSETQ. CDR3 sequence reads: CASSPFSSGSPEQYF. The DNA for the CDR3 is TGCGCCAGCAGCCCCTTTTCTAGCGGGAGTCCCGAGCAGTACTTC.

The gene calls are TRBV7-9 and TRBJ2-3; TRBD1 might be the D (5 bases). Germline V CDR1 and CDR2: SEHNR, FQNEAQ (reference sequence). V lost 4 bases and J lost 2, with 19 bases in between. The CDR3 contains 17 residues. The DNA for the CDR3 is TGTGCCAGCAGCTCCCGTTGGGGCGATTGGGACACAGATACGCAGTATTTT. It codes for CASSSRWGDWDTDTQYF. Full variable domain (missing parts from reference TRBV7-9 and TRBJ2-3): DTGVSQNPRHKITKRGQNVTFRCDPISEHNRLYWYRQTLGQGPEFLTYFQNEAQLEKSRLLSDRFSAERPKGSFSTLEIQRTEQGDSAMYLCASSSRWGDWDTDTQYFGPGTRLTVL.

This chain connects TRBV5-1 to TRBJ2-3, with D possibly being TRBD2 (6 bases). Germline V CDR1 and CDR2: SGHRS, YFSETQ. CDR3 size: 14 residues. Trimming shortened V by 3 bases and J by 0 bases, and 8 bases separated the two germline ends. The CDR3 reads CASSSSVSTDTQYF. The DNA of the CDR3 is TGCGCCAGCAGCTCTAGCGTTAGCACAGATACGCAGTATTTT.

This clone came up once. J is TRBJ2-7 and V is TRBV7-3; perhaps TRBD1 as D (7 bases). Between the trimmed V and J ends, which lost 6 bases and 6 bases, there was a span of 18 bases. The CDR3 loop spans 14 amino acids. Germline CDR1 SGHTA, CDR2 FQGTGA. In DNA form, the CDR3 reads TGTGCCAGCAGTGTGGAGGGGGCGCGGGGCGAGCAGTACTTC. Its translation: CASSVEGARGEQYF.

The genes are TRBV18 and TRBJ2-7, with 13 bases identical to TRBD2. From germline, CDR1 is KGHSH and CDR2 LQKENI. Unmatched junction bases numbered 2, after V lost 3 bases and J lost 3 bases. The CDR3 has 15 residues. CDR3 nucleotides: TGTGCCAGCTCACCCGGACTAGCGGGAGACTACGAGCAGTACTTC. This translates into CASSPGLAGDYEQYF.

The DNA of the CDR3 is TGCAGCGTTGGGCGACAGGGGGCACTCGGCTACACCTTC. This gives the protein CSVGRQGALGYTF. The rearrangement uses TRBV29-1 and TRBJ1-2, with 10 bases aligning to TRBD1. Germline CDR1 reads SQVTM; CDR2 reads ANQGSEA. The CDR3 totals 13 residues. Trimming took 4 bases from V and 8 from J; bases not matched to a gene: 7.

To note about this clone: One end of the junction is discordant with germline, which a read error may explain. The chain links TRBV7-7 to TRBJ2-1; 15 nucleotides match TRBD2. The germline CDR1 and CDR2 sequences are SSHAT and FNYEAQ (reference sequence). This CDR3 has 20 residues. CDR3 in amino acids: CASSATPHGLAGGPNNEQFF. CDR3 in DNA: TGTGCTAGCAGCGCTACACCCCACGGACTAGCGGGAGGGCCGAACAATGAGCAGTTCTTC.

This clone turned up a few times. The rearrangement links TRBV27 to TRBJ2-1; TRBD1 aligns across 12 bases. The CDR3 has 15 amino acids. V lost 6 bases and J lost 5; bases outside the gene matches: 5. Germline CDR1 MNHEY, CDR2 SMNVEV (reference sequence). In nucleotides, the CDR3 is TGTGCCAGCAGAGGGACAGGGGGCCTGGACAATGAGCAGTTCTTC. Residues: CASRGTGGLDNEQFF.

This rearrangement joins TRBV5-1 to TRBJ2-7; 9 nucleotides match TRBD2. The CDR3 loop spans 16 amino acids. J gave up 4 bases and V 1 base, and 9 bases lay outside the gene matches. CDR1 and CDR2 (germline): SGHRS, YFSETQ. The CDR3: CASSLRASGTSYEQYF. The DNA of the CDR3 is TGCGCCAGCAGCTTGCGTGCTAGCGGGACGTCTTACGAGCAGTACTTC.

The genes are TRBV6-5 and TRBJ1-2, with a possible D match to TRBD1 (6 bases). The germline V and J ends were trimmed by 0 bases and 4 bases, with 12 bases remaining between them. The germline V gene has CDR1 MNHEY and CDR2 SVGAGI. CDR3 length equals 15 residues. The CDR3 DNA sequence: TGTGCCAGCAGTTACTCGTCGAAAGGGGGCTATGGCTACACCTTC. Translation: CASSYSSKGGYGYTF.

This rearrangement joins TRBV19 to TRBJ2-3; 12 bases fit TRBD2. Germline V gene data show CDR1 as LNHDA and CDR2 as SQIVND (reference sequence). CDR3 length: 16 amino acids. Germline trimming cut 1 base from V and 7 bases from J; bases unmatched to any gene: 6. The CDR3 is CASSIAGLAGRNTQYF. Written as DNA, the CDR3 is TGTGCCAGTAGTATAGCTGGACTAGCGGGAAGGAATACGCAGTATTTT.

The chain is built from TRBV21-1 and TRBJ2-5; the table's D call, TRBD1, has no DNA check behind it. TRBV21-1 is annotated as a pseudogene. CDR3 length: 13 residues. The CDR3 is CASTPGHGETQYF. Written as DNA, the CDR3 is TGTGCCAGCACCCCGGGACACGGAGAGACCCAGTACTTC.